This T cell receptor (beta chain) stems from a study of identical twins. Germline CDR1 reads MNHNS; CDR2 reads SASEGT. Trimming stripped 8 bases from V and 2 bases from J, with 15 bases between. The length of the CDR3 is 14 residues. TCRdb reprocessed the 5' RACE reads with MiXCR, giving one entry per CDR3 protein. The data hold hundreds of thousands of distinct CDR3 sequences, with approximately 20% observed a single time. This clonotype appeared a few times. These data were also reused for a study on yellow fever vaccine responses in identical twins. That paper states: Among the twins, the vaccine T cell response reportedly seemed partly convergent and partly personalized.

This rearrangement joins TRBV6-1 to TRBJ1-1; no firm D call. The sample taken for sequencing was CD4+ T cells sorted from blood. This clonotype was sampled from a woman aged 18-35 years in good health. For the CDR3, the DNA is TGTGCCAGCGAACTATTGGTCGCTAACACTGAAGCTTTCTTT. Amino acid sequence: CASELLVANTEAFF.